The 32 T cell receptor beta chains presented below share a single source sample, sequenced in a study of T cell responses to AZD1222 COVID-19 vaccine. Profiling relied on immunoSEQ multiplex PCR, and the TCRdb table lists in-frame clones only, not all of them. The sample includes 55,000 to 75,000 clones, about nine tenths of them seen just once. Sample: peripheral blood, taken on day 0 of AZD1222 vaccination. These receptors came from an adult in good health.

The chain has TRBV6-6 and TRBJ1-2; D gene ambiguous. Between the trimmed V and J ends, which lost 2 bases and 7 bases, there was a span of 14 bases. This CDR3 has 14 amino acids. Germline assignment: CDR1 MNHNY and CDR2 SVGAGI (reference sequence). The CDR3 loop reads CASSYDRGLGGYTF. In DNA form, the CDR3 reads TGTGCCAGCAGTTACGACCGGGGATTGGGTGGCTACACCTTC.

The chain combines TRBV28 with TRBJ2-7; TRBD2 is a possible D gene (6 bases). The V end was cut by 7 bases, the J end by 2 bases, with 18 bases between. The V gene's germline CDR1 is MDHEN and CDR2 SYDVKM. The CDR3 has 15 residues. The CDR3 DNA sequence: TGTGCCAGCACCCGTGGGGGTAGCGGAACCTACGAGCAGTACTTC. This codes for CASTRGGSGTYEQYF.

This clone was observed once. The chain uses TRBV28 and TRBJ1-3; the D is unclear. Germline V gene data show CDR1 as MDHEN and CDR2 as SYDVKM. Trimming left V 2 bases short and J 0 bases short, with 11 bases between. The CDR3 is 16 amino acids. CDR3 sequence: CASSLRLLSSGNTIYF. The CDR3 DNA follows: TGTGCCAGCAGTTTACGCTTATTAAGCTCTGGAAACACCATATATTTT.

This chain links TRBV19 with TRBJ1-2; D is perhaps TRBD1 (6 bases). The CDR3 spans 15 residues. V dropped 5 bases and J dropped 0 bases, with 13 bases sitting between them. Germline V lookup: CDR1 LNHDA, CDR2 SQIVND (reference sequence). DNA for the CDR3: TGTGCCAGTAGTCCCGGACAGTTAACTAACTATGGCTACACCTTC. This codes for CASSPGQLTNYGYTF.

DNA of the CDR3: TGCGCCAGCAGCCAAGATTCGCCAGCGGCCTTGAACAATGAGCAGTTCTTC. Its protein product is CASSQDSPAALNNEQFF. V and J are TRBV4-1 and TRBJ2-1; tentatively, D is TRBD2 (5 bases). Trimming cost V 0 bases and J 5 bases, with 17 bases left between them. The CDR3 covers 17 residues. From germline, CDR1 is MGHRA and CDR2 YSYEKL.

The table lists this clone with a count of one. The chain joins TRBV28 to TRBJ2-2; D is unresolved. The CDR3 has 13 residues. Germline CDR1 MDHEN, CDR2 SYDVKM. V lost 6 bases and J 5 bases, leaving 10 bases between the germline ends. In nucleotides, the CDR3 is TGTGCCAGCAGAAACACAAATACCGGGGAGCTGTTTTTT. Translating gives CASRNTNTGELFF.

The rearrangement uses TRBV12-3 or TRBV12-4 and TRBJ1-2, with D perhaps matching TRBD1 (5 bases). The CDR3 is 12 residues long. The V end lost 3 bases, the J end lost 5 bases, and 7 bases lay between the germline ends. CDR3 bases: TGTGCCAGCAGTTTTGGGGGGTATGGCTACACCTTC. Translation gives CASSFGGYGYTF.

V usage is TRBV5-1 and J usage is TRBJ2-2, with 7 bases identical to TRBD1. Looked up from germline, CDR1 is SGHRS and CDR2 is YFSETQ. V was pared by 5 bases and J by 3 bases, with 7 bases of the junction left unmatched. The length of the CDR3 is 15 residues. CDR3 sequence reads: CASSVTGQDTGELFF. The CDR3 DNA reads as TGCGCCAGCAGTGTGACAGGGCAAGACACCGGGGAGCTGTTTTTT.

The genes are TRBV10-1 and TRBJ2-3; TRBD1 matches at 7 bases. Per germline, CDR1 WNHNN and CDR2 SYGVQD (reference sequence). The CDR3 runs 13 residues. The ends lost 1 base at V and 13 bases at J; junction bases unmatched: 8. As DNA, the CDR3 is TGCGCCAGCAGTGAGTTCCGGACAGGTTTTGAGTATTTT. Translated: CASSEFRTGFEYF.

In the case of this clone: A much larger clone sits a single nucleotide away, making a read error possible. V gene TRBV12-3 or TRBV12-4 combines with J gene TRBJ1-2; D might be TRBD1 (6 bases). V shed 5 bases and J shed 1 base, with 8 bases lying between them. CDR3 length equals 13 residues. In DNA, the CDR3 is TGTGCCAGCAGTGGGGGCGGTAACTATGGCTACACCTTC. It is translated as CASSGGGNYGYTF.

CDR3 sequence (DNA): TGTGCCAGCTCACCACCGGGACAGAGCCAAAACATTCAGTACTTC. This sequence encodes CASSPPGQSQNIQYF. The chain is built from TRBV18 and TRBJ2-4; 7 bases align to TRBD1. The germline V gene has CDR1 KGHSH and CDR2 LQKENI. Unmatched junction bases numbered 4, after V lost 0 bases and J lost 5 bases. The CDR3 runs 15 residues. Drawing the rest from reference TRBV18 and TRBJ2-4, the complete variable domain is NAGVMQNPRHLVRRRGQEARLRCSPMKGHSHVYWYRQLPEEGLKFMVYLQKENIIDESGMPKERFSAEFPKEGPSILRIQQVVRGDSAAYFCASSPPGQSQNIQYFGAGTRLSVL.

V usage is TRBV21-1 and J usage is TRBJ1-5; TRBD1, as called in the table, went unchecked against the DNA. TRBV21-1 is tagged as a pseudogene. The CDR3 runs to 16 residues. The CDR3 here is CASSKWGTGGSQPQHF. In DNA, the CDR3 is TGTGCCAGCAGCAAATGGGGGACAGGGGGTAGTCAGCCCCAGCATTTT.

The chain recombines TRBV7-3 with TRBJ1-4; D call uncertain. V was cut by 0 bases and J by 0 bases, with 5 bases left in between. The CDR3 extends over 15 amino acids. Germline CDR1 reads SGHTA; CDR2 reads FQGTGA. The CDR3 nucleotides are TGTGCCAGCAGCTTAACCGGGGCAACTAATGAAAAACTGTTTTTT. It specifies CASSLTGATNEKLFF. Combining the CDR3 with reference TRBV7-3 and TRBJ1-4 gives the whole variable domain GAGVSQTPSNKVTEKGKYVELRCDPISGHTALYWYRQSLGQGPEFLIYFQGTGAADDSGLPNDRFFAVRPEGSVSTLKIQRTERGDSAVYLCASSLTGATNEKLFFGSGTQLSVL.

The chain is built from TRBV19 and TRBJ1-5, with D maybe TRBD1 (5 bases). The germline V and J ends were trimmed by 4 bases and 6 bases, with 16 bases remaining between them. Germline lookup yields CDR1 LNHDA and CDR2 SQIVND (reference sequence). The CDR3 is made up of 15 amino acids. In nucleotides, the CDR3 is TGTGCCAGTAGTAAGGGACTCCTGGGGGGTCAGCCCCAGCATTTT. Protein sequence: CASSKGLLGGQPQHF. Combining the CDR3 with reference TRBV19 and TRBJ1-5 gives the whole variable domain DGGITQSPKYLFRKEGQNVTLSCEQNLNHDAMYWYRQDPGQGLRLIYYSQIVNDFQKGDIAEGYSVSREKKESFPLTVTSAQKNPTAFYLCASSKGLLGGQPQHFGDGTRLSIL.

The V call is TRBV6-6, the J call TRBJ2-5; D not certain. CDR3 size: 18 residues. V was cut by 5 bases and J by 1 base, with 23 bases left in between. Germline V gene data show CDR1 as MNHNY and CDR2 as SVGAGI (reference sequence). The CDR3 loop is CASSPNLGLSVSQETQYF. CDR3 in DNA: TGTGCCAGCAGTCCAAATCTAGGTTTATCGGTATCCCAAGAGACCCAGTACTTC.

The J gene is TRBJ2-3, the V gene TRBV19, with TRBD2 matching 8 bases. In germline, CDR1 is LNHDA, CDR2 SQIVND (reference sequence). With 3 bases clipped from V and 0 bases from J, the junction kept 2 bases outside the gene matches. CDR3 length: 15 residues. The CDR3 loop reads CASSIGLASTDTQYF. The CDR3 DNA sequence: TGTGCCAGTAGTATCGGACTAGCTAGCACAGATACGCAGTATTTT.

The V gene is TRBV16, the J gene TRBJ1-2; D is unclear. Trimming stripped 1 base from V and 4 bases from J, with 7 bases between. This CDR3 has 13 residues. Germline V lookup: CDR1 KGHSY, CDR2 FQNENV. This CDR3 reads CASSQYGIYGYTF. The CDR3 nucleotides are TGTGCCAGCAGCCAATACGGAATCTATGGCTACACCTTC.

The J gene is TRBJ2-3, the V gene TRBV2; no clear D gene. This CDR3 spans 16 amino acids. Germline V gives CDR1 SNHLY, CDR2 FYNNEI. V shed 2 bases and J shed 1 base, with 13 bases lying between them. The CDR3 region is CASSEHSPLRTDTQYF. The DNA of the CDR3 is TGTGCCAGCAGTGAACACAGTCCCCTACGCACAGATACGCAGTATTTT.

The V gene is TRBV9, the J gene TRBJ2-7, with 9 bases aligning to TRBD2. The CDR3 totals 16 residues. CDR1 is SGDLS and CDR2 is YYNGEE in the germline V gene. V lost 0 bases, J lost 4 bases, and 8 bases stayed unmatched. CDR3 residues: CASSVGGSGGLYEQYF. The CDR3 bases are TGTGCCAGCAGCGTAGGGGGTAGCGGGGGCTTATACGAGCAGTACTTC.

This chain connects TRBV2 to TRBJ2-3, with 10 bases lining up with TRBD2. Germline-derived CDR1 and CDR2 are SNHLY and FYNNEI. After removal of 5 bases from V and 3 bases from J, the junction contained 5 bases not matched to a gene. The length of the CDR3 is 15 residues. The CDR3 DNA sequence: TGTGCCAGCAGTAAAGTAGCGGGAGGTACAGATACGCAGTATTTT. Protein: CASSKVAGGTDTQYF.

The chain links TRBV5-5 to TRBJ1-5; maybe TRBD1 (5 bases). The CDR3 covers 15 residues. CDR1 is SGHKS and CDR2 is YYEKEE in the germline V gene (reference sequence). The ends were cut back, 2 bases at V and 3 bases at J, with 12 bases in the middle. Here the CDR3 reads CASSFHGGYNQPQHF. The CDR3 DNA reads TGTGCCAGCAGCTTTCATGGGGGTTACAATCAGCCCCAGCATTTT. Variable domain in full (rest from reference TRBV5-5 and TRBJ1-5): DAGVTQSPTHLIKTRGQQVTLRCSPISGHKSVSWYQQVLGQGPQFIFQYYEKEERGRGNFPDRFSARQFPNYSSELNVNALLLGDSALYLCASSFHGGYNQPQHFGDGTRLSIL.

The CDR3 DNA reads as TGTGCCAGCAGATGGCGGGAGGGCCTAAATGAGCAGTACTTC. Its protein product is CASRWREGLNEQYF. The chain recombines TRBV6-5 with TRBJ2-7; 9 positions agree with TRBD2. Trimming cost V 6 bases and J 7 bases; bases outside gene matches: 10. The length of the CDR3 is 14 residues. CDR1 is MNHEY and CDR2 is SVGAGI in the germline V gene.

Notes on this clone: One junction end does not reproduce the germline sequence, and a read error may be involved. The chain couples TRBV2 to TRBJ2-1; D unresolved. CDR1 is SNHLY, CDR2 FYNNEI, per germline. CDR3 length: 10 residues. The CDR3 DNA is TGTGCCAGCAGTGAACTCCTAATCCTCTTC. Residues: CASSELLILF.

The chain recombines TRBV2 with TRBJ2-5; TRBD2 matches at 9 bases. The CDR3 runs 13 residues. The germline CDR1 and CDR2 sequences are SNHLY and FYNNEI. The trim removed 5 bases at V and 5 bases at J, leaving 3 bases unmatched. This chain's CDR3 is CASSLAGWETQYF. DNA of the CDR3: TGTGCCAGCAGTCTAGCGGGATGGGAGACCCAGTACTTC.

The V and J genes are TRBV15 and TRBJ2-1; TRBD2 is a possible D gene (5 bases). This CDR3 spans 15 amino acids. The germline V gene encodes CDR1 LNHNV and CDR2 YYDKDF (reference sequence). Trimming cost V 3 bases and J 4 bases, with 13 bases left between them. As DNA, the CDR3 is TGTGCCACCAGCAGGGCCGGAGAGGGATACAATGAGCAGTTCTTC. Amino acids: CATSRAGEGYNEQFF.

The CDR3 DNA reads as TGTGCCAGCAGTTACACCCAGAACACTGAAGCTTTCTTT. Residues: CASSYTQNTEAFF. J is TRBJ1-1 and V is TRBV6-5; no clear D gene. This CDR3 is built from 13 residues. Germline CDR1 MNHEY, CDR2 SVGAGI. Deletions cut 2 bases from V and 1 base from J, with 5 bases between.

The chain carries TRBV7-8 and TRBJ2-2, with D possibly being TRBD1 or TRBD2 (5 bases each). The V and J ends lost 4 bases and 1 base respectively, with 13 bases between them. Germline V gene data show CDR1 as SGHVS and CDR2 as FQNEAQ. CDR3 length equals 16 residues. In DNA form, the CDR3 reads TGTGCCAGCAGCTCTCAGGGACCCTTGAACACCGGGGAGCTGTTTTTT. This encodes CASSSQGPLNTGELFF.

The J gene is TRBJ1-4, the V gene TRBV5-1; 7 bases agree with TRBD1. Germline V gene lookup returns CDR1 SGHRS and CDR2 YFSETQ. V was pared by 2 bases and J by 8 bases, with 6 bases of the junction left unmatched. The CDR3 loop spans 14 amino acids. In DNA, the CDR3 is TGCGCCAGCAGCTTACCCGACAGGGAGGAAAAACTGTTTTTT. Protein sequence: CASSLPDREEKLFF.

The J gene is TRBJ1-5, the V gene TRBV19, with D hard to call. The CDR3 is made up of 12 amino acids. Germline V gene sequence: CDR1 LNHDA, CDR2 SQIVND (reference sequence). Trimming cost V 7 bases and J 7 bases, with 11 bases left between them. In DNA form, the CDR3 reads TGTGCCAGTACTACACATCCCCAGCCCCAGCATTTT. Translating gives CASTTHPQPQHF.

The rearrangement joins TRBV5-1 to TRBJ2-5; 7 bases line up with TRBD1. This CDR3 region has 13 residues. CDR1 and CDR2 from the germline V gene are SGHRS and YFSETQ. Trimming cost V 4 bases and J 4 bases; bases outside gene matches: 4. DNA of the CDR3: TGCGCCAGCAGCAGACAGGGACCAGAGACCCAGTACTTC. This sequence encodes CASSRQGPETQYF.

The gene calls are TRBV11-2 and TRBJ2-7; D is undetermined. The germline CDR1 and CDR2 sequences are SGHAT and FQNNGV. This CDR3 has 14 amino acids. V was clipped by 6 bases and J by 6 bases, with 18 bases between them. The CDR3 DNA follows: TGTGCCAGCAGTCGTCCTGATCCGGCCGGCGAGCAGTACTTC. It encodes CASSRPDPAGEQYF.

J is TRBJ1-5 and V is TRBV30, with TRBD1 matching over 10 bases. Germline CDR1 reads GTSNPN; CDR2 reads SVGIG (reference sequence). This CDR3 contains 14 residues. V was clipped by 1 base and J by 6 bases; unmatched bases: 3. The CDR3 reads CAWSADRGPQPQHF. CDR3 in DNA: TGTGCCTGGAGTGCCGACAGGGGGCCTCAGCCCCAGCATTTT.